A single sample gave rise to the 19 T cell receptor beta chains below, sequenced in a study of T cell responses to AZD1222 COVID-19 vaccine. TCRdb's copy holds only in-frame clones and misses some; the assay was immunoSEQ multiplex PCR. The sample has more than 85,000 clones, around four fifths seen once; the top ten hold around 21%. The sequencing used peripheral blood, collected on day 0 of AZD1222 vaccination. The receptors originated from an adult in good health.

This chain joins TRBV7-2 and TRBJ2-4, with D hard to call. Looked up from germline, CDR1 is SGHTA and CDR2 is FQGNSA. This CDR3 comprises 17 residues. The V end lost 1 base, the J end lost 0 bases, and 13 bases lay between the germline ends. In nucleotides, the CDR3 is TGTGCCAGCAGCTTAGTTTTATCGACACTAGCCAAAAACATTCAGTACTTC. It yields the protein CASSLVLSTLAKNIQYF.

This chain uses TRBV7-9 with TRBJ1-6; 10 bases are a match to TRBD1. The CDR3 extends over 14 amino acids. Germline-derived CDR1 and CDR2 are SEHNR and FQNEAQ (reference sequence). With 4 bases clipped from V and 9 bases from J, the junction kept 3 bases outside the gene matches. The CDR3 here is CASSWTGGGSPLHF. The CDR3 nucleotides are TGTGCCAGCAGCTGGACAGGGGGTGGTTCACCCCTCCACTTT.

This clone was seen only once. V and J are TRBV19 and TRBJ2-1; a possible D gene is TRBD2 (5 bases). The V end lost 1 base, the J end lost 0 bases, and 13 bases lay between the germline ends. The CDR3 has 17 residues. Germline loops: CDR1 LNHDA, CDR2 SQIVND (reference sequence). CDR3 protein: CASSIGLALSSYNEQFF. The CDR3 DNA sequence: TGTGCCAGTAGTATAGGGCTAGCTCTAAGCTCCTACAATGAGCAGTTCTTC.

This chain links TRBV11-2 with TRBJ2-5; D gene uncertain. Germline loops: CDR1 SGHAT, CDR2 FQNNGV. This CDR3 is built from 11 residues. The ends were cut back, 3 bases at V and 5 bases at J, with 4 bases in the middle. CDR3 in DNA: TGTGCCAGCAGCTTGGGGGAGACCCAGTACTTC. Translated: CASSLGETQYF.

V and J are TRBV9 and TRBJ1-6; weak D call: TRBD1 (5 bases). There are 12 residues in the CDR3. V lost 8 bases, J lost 10 bases, and 13 bases lay in between. Germline V CDR1 and CDR2: SGDLS, YYNGEE. CDR3 region: CARRGPQSPLHF. DNA for the CDR3: TGTGCCAGGAGGGGTCCGCAATCACCCCTCCACTTT.

V usage is TRBV7-2 and J usage is TRBJ1-4, with a weak D call TRBD1 (5 bases). The CDR3 has 14 residues. V lost 3 bases and J lost 7, with 12 bases in between. Germline-derived CDR1 and CDR2 are SGHTA and FQGNSA. The DNA for the CDR3 is TGTGCCAGCAGCTTCACGACAGAAGGTGAAAAACTGTTTTTT. This codes for CASSFTTEGEKLFF.

The chain employs TRBV2 and TRBJ1-5, with D possibly TRBD1 on 5 matching bases. Trimming cost V 7 bases and J 7 bases, with 14 bases left between them. The CDR3 is 13 residues long. Per germline, CDR1 SNHLY and CDR2 FYNNEI. This CDR3 is CASKTAPTQPQHF. The CDR3 DNA is TGTGCCAGCAAGACAGCGCCTACCCAGCCCCAGCATTTT. Looking up the rest from reference TRBV2 and TRBJ1-5 gives the full variable domain: EPEVTQTPSHQVTQMGQEVILRCVPISNHLYFYWYRQILGQKVEFLVSFYNNEISEKSEIFDDQFSVERPDGSNFTLKIRSTKLEDSAMYFCASKTAPTQPQHFGDGTRLSIL.

The V call is TRBV5-1, the J call TRBJ1-4; D unresolved. The CDR3 is 14 residues long. The germline gives CDR1 SGHRS, CDR2 YFSETQ. Trimming removed 6 bases from V and 5 bases from J, with 14 bases in between. CDR3 in amino acids: CASTEGGLNEKLFF. The CDR3 DNA reads TGCGCCAGCACCGAGGGAGGGCTAAATGAAAAACTGTTTTTT.

The rearrangement links TRBV28 to TRBJ1-6; 8 bases are shared with TRBD1. Trimming cost V 6 bases and J 7 bases; bases outside gene matches: 11. The V gene's germline CDR1 is MDHEN and CDR2 SYDVKM. This CDR3 is 16 amino acids long. The CDR3 sequence: CASRQGGYSANSPLHF. The CDR3 DNA is TGTGCCAGCAGACAGGGGGGATACAGTGCAAATTCACCCCTCCACTTT. Complete variable domain (other parts from reference TRBV28 and TRBJ1-6): DVKVTQSSRYLVKRTGEKVFLECVQDMDHENMFWYRQDPGLGLRLIYFSYDVKMKEKGDIPEGYSVSREKKERFSLILESASTNQTSMYLCASRQGGYSANSPLHFGNGTRLTVT.

V gene TRBV24-1 combines with J gene TRBJ2-3, with D hard to call. This CDR3 contains 13 residues. The germline CDR1 and CDR2 sequences are KGHDR and SFDVKD. Trimming shortened V by 6 bases and J by 0 bases, and 6 bases separated the two germline ends. The CDR3 DNA reads TGTGCCACCAGTTTACCCAGCACAGATACGCAGTATTTT. Residues: CATSLPSTDTQYF.

This clone was observed once. The chain employs TRBV29-1 and TRBJ1-2; D uncertain. Germline-derived CDR1 and CDR2 are SQVTM and ANQGSEA. Trimming left V 3 bases short and J 6 bases short, with 17 bases between. The CDR3 extends over 14 amino acids. The CDR3 sequence is CSVEGGRQRNGYTF. The DNA of the CDR3 is TGCAGCGTTGAGGGAGGGAGGCAGAGAAATGGCTACACCTTC.

V usage is TRBV6-5 and J usage is TRBJ2-5, with D uncertain. V lost 6 bases and J 5 bases, leaving 16 bases between the germline ends. The V gene's germline CDR1 is MNHEY and CDR2 SVGAGI. This CDR3 region has 14 residues. The CDR3 DNA is TGTGCCAGCAGCAGGTTACAGCCAAGGGAGACCCAGTACTTC. Translated: CASSRLQPRETQYF.

V usage is TRBV18 and J usage is TRBJ2-7; TRBD2 aligns across 7 bases. This CDR3 is 15 amino acids long. The germline V gene has CDR1 KGHSH and CDR2 LQKENI. The J segment lost 2 bases and the V segment lost 3 bases, leaving 7 bases of the junction unmatched. The CDR3 region has the DNA TGTGCCAGCTCACCGGCGGGACGGGGGGCCTACGAGCAGTACTTC. It yields the protein CASSPAGRGAYEQYF.

The chain links TRBV27 to TRBJ1-2; TRBD1 aligns across 8 bases. Germline V lookup: CDR1 MNHEY, CDR2 SMNVEV (reference sequence). The V gene end was trimmed by 6 bases and the J gene end by 8 bases; junction bases not matched to a gene: 8. The CDR3 spans 13 residues. The CDR3 sequence: CASSFRQGWGYTF. The CDR3 bases are TGTGCCAGCAGCTTTCGACAGGGGTGGGGCTACACCTTC.

The chain uses TRBV4-3 and TRBJ1-5; D not resolved. Germline V lookup: CDR1 LGHNA, CDR2 YSLEER. The V end lost 0 bases, the J end lost 9 bases, and 9 bases lay between the germline ends. The CDR3 is made up of 13 amino acids. The CDR3 sequence is CASSQDLDRPQHF. Written as DNA, the CDR3 is TGCGCCAGCAGCCAAGACCTTGATAGGCCCCAGCATTTT.

V usage is TRBV29-1 and J usage is TRBJ1-1; the D gene is possibly TRBD1 (5 bases). Germline-derived CDR1 and CDR2 are SQVTM and ANQGSEA. Trimming took off 3 bases at V and 1 base at J, with 12 bases between the two ends. The length of the CDR3 is 14 residues. The CDR3 is CSVDVTGRNTEAFF. In DNA, the CDR3 is TGCAGCGTTGATGTCACGGGGCGGAACACTGAAGCTTTCTTT.

V usage is TRBV5-1 and J usage is TRBJ2-5; tentatively, D is TRBD1 or TRBD2 (7 bases each). The CDR3 runs 15 residues. Between the trimmed V and J ends, which lost 0 bases and 6 bases, there was a span of 15 bases. CDR1 is SGHRS, CDR2 YFSETQ, per germline. The CDR3 DNA reads as TGCGCCAGCAGCTTGGAAGGGAGGGGGCAAAAGACCCAGTACTTC. Translation: CASSLEGRGQKTQYF.

V gene TRBV30 combines with J gene TRBJ1-4, with a tentative D call TRBD1 (5 bases). V was cut by 2 bases and J by 15 bases, with 19 bases left in between. Germline lookup yields CDR1 GTSNPN and CDR2 SVGIG (reference sequence). CDR3 length: 13 residues. CDR3 sequence: CAWSPGGKKVMFF. The CDR3 nucleotides are TGTGCCTGGAGTCCCGGGGGGAAGAAGGTGATGTTTTTT.

The rearrangement joins TRBV6-5 to TRBJ2-1; maybe TRBD2 (6 bases). Germline loops: CDR1 MNHEY, CDR2 SVGAGI. CDR3 length: 14 residues. Between the trimmed V and J ends, which lost 5 bases and 8 bases, there was a span of 16 bases. The CDR3 bases are TGTGCCAGCAGTCCCAGCCCTAGCGCCCATGAGCAGTTCTTC. Encoded protein: CASSPSPSAHEQFF.